This record looks at one T cell receptor (beta chain) sequence and its context. Original methodology: Estimation of nucleated cell counts relied on the amplification of reference gene primers. The repertoire was sequenced with immunoSEQ multiplex PCR; TCRdb's copy has only in-frame clones and lacks some. The V and J calls and clone size come from that table; D and trimming were worked out from the DNA. The data show roughly 70,000 clones, approximately 83% seen once. Per germline, CDR1 SGHVS and CDR2 FQNEAQ. V dropped 1 base and J dropped 0 bases, with 9 bases sitting between them. The CDR3 contains 15 residues. The data originate from a study of blood T cell repertoires in COVID-19. The wider study: Nucleic acid was either cDNA or gDNA, and it came from T cells, B-cell-depleted T cells, or PBMCs.

The source is a woman aged 60-70 years with acute or convalescent COVID-19. Material: peripheral blood. V gene TRBV7-8 combines with J gene TRBJ1-1, with D unclear. The CDR3 sequence: CASSLGRSMNTEAFF. The CDR3 nucleotides are TGTGCCAGCAGCTTAGGGAGGAGCATGAACACTGAAGCTTTCTTT.